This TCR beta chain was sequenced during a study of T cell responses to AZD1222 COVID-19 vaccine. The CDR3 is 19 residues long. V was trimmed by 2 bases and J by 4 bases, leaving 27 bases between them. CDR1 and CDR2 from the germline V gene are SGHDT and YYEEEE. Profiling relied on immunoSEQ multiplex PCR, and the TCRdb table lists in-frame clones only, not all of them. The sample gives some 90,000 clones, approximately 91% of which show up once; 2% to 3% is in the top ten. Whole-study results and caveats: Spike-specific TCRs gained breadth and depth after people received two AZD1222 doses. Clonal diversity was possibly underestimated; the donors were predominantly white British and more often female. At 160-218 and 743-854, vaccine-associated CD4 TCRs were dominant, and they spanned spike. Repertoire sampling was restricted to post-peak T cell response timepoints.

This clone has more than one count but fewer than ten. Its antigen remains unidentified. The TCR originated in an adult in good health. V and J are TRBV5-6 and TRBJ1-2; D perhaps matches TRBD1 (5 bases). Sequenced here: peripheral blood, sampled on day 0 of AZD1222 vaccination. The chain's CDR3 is CASSFDPSSRGMDIYGYTF. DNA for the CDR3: TGTGCCAGCAGCTTTGATCCGTCATCGCGGGGGATGGACATCTATGGCTACACCTTC.